The T cell receptor beta chain under discussion was sequenced for a study of T cell responses to AZD1222 COVID-19 vaccine. Study-wide results and limits: Among the donors, most were white British and more were female, and clonal diversity was possibly underestimated.

A remark on this clone: Its antigen is not known.

Trimming took 1 base from V and 3 from J, leaving 6 bases between them. The CDR3 loop spans 13 amino acids. Germline lookup yields CDR1 SGHDN and CDR2 FVKESK. The assay was immunoSEQ multiplex PCR, and TCRdb's table has in-frame clones only and misses some. This sample yields about 200,000 clones, of which more than 80% are seen a single time; approximately 4% belongs to the top ten. The V call is TRBV14, the J call TRBJ1-1; unclear D gene. The clonotype originates from an adult who received the MenACWY meningococcal vaccine as a control. The sequencing here drew on peripheral blood, taken 28 days after the second dose of the MenACWY control vaccine. CDR3 bases: TGTGCCAGCAGCCAAGTCTGGGACACTGAAGCTTTCTTT. It translates to CASSQVWDTEAFF.